This T cell receptor (beta chain) was captured in a study of cytomegalovirus exposure and HLA in healthy donors. Across the study: Ancestry clustering placed 70% to 90% of several hundred genotyped donors in the Caucasian-associated cluster.

Trimming took off 0 bases at V and 7 bases at J, with 8 bases between the two ends. Germline values: CDR1 SGHRS, CDR2 YFSETQ. This CDR3 is 13 amino acids long. Though nominally healthy at sampling, donors likely had unrecorded immune exposures. Concerning this clone itself: Its antigen remains unidentified.

Researchers ran the PCR with 60 Vbeta and 13 Jbeta primers. Produced via immunoSEQ multiplex PCR; TCRdb's table is partial and in-frame only. The table lists about 200,000 clones, almost 70% of them singletons. General observations from the study: It was reported that the classifier diagnosed cytomegalovirus status with high specificity and sensitivity in both the original and validation cohorts. Later analysis identified a missense DCLRE1C variant that was linked to TCR beta V- and J-gene trimming.

The rearrangement links TRBV5-1 to TRBJ1-3; D not certain. Sequencing used PBMCs. This TCR derives from a man aged 35 to 55 in good health and CMV-seropositive. The CDR3 bases are TGCGCCAGCAGCTTGGGGCAGTCTAACACCATATATTTT. Protein sequence: CASSLGQSNTIYF. Looking up the rest from reference TRBV5-1 and TRBJ1-3 gives the full variable domain: KAGVTQTPRYLIKTRGQQVTLSCSPISGHRSVSWYQQTPGQGLQFLFEYFSETQRNKGNFPGRFSGRQFSNSRSEMNVSTLELGDSALYLCASSLGQSNTIYFGEGSWLTVV.